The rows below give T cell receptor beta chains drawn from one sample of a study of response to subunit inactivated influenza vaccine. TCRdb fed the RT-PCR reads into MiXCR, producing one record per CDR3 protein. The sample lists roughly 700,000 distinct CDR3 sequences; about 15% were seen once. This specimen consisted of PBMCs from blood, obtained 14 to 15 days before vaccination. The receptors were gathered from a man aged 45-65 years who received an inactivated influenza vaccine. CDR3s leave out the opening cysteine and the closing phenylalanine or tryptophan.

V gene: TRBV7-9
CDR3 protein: ASSLAMGRETQY

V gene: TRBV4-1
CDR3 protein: ASSHPGQGNNSPLH

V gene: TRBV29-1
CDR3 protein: SVEDYSRAPNTEAF

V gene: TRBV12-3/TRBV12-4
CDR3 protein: ASKGDLNTGELF

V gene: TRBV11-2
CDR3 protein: ASSLDPGREDEQF

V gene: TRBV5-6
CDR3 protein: VSSASLAKNIQY

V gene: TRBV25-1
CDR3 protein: ASRQTGIDTGELF

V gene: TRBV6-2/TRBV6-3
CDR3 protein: ASQWTKNTEAF

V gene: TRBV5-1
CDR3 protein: PRLLGEYQETQY

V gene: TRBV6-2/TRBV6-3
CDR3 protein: ASRQTGTQVTMRYT

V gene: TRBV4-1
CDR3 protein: ASSQVLSGIGGRDGYT

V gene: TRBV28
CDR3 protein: ASSDPRYSGANVLT

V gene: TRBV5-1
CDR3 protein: ASSLGGGGGLNTEAF

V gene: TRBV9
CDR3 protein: ASSQSSGRAGELF

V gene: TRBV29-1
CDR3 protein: SVGTSGIFSYEQY

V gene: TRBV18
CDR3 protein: ASSPKDKAYEQY

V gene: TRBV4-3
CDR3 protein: ASSPQHLAGGSYEQY

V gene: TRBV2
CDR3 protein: ASSEAVGDTQY

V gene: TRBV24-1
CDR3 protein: ATSDSGFSTDTQY

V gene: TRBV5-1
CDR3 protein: ASSLPVSGANVLT

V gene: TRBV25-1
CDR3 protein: ASTPNGNTIY

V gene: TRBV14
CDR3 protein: ASSIQAGTEAF

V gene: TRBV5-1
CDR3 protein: ASSGGTSGFQETQY

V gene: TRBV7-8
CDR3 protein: ASSLGDTRYGYT

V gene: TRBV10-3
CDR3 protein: ATRDSTYNEQF

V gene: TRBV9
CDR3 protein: ASSPQGPQETQY

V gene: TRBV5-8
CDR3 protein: ASRKGDRGHNEQF

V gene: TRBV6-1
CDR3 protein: ASSEYYRHNEQF

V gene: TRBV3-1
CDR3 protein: ASSQIPHEQF

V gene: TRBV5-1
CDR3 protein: ASSTGDSRSSYEQY

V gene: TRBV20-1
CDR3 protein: SATHGGNTEAF

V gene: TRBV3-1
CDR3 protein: ASSPGLAGGPQF

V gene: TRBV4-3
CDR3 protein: ASSQDSGVNGEQY

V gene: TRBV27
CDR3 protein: ASSFIGGSSYNSPLH

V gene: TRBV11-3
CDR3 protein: ASGSAGATGELF

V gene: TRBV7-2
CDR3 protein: ASSPSRKETQY

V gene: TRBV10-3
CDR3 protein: AISMTGMLTEAF

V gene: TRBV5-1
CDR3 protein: ASSGTGGVREKLF

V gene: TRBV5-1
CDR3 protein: ASSFGAGGMNTEAF

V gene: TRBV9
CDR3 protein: ASSETHNQPQH

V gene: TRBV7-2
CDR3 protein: ASSLAGPLYNEQF

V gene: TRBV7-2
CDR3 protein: ASSLGNRGGTEAF

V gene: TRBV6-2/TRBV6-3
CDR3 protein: ASTRKGGPYEQY

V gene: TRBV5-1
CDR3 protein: ASSPGLAGETQY

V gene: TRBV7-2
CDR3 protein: ASSLSPTGPWSEQF

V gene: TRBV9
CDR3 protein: ASGLTGASEKLF